The rows below give T cell receptor beta chains drawn from one sample of a study of siplizumab effects on memory and regulatory T cells. Some clones are missing from TCRdb's copy, which holds only in-frame ones; the method was immunoSEQ multiplex PCR. The sample carries roughly 120,000 clones, about 94% recorded once. Sequenced: non-Treg CD4+ T cells sorted from blood. The source of these receptors is a human donor in good health. Each CDR3 is given with its conserved first and last residue. D genes are given only for firm matches. Size is stated for part of the rows, as once, few or many counts, or as a class when the clone is expanded.

J gene: TRBJ1-1; D gene: .; V gene: TRBV10-3; clone size: few; CDR3 protein: CAISVGGLNTEAFF; CDR3 DNA: TGTGCCATCAGTGTTGGCGGATTGAACACTGAAGCTTTCTTT
J gene: TRBJ2-1; D gene: TRBD1; V gene: TRBV7-9; clone size: .; CDR3 protein: CASSGYRPGGQNEQFF; CDR3 DNA: TGTGCCAGCAGCGGTTACCGGCCAGGGGGCCAAAATGAGCAGTTCTTC
J gene: TRBJ2-1; D gene: .; V gene: TRBV2; clone size: .; CDR3 protein: CASPKGTDIHEQFF; CDR3 DNA: TGTGCCAGCCCGAAAGGGACCGATATTCATGAGCAGTTCTTC
J gene: TRBJ2-7; D gene: TRBD1; V gene: TRBV7-9; clone size: .; CDR3 protein: CASSFFGQGGGEQYF; CDR3 DNA: TGTGCCAGCAGCTTTTTCGGACAGGGGGGAGGCGAGCAGTACTTC
J gene: TRBJ2-3; D gene: .; V gene: TRBV18; clone size: .; CDR3 protein: CASSPPYLADTQYF; CDR3 DNA: TGTGCCAGCTCACCACCGTACCTGGCAGATACGCAGTATTTT
J gene: TRBJ2-2; D gene: .; V gene: TRBV5-1; clone size: .; CDR3 protein: CASSLLIPGQGTGELFF; CDR3 DNA: TGCGCCAGCAGCTTGTTAATTCCGGGGCAGGGCACCGGGGAGCTGTTTTTT
J gene: TRBJ1-2; D gene: .; V gene: TRBV5-1; clone size: .; CDR3 protein: CASTEQGFPPEGYTF; CDR3 DNA: TGCGCCAGCACCGAACAGGGCTTCCCTCCAGAAGGCTACACCTTC
J gene: TRBJ2-2; D gene: .; V gene: TRBV7-9; clone size: .; CDR3 protein: CASSSYRERAGELFF; CDR3 DNA: TGTGCCAGCAGCTCTTACAGGGAAAGGGCCGGGGAGCTGTTTTTT
J gene: TRBJ1-5; D gene: .; V gene: TRBV7-2; clone size: .; CDR3 protein: CASSLFRENQPQHF; CDR3 DNA: TGTGCCAGCAGCTTATTTCGGGAGAATCAGCCCCAGCATTTT
J gene: TRBJ2-7; D gene: .; V gene: TRBV7-9; clone size: .; CDR3 protein: CASSFRGALEQYF; CDR3 DNA: TGTGCCAGCAGCTTTCGTGGGGCCCTCGAGCAGTACTTC
J gene: TRBJ2-7; D gene: .; V gene: TRBV11-2; clone size: .; CDR3 protein: CASSPIYEQYF; CDR3 DNA: TGTGCCAGCAGCCCCATCTACGAGCAGTACTTC
J gene: TRBJ2-5; D gene: TRBD2; V gene: TRBV6-5; clone size: .; CDR3 protein: CASRGTSGNQETQYF; CDR3 DNA: TGTGCCAGCAGAGGGACTAGCGGAAACCAAGAGACCCAGTACTTC
J gene: TRBJ1-2; D gene: TRBD1; V gene: TRBV7-9; clone size: .; CDR3 protein: CASSFGTDGGYTF; CDR3 DNA: TGTGCCAGCAGCTTTGGGACAGACGGTGGCTACACCTTC
J gene: TRBJ2-7; D gene: .; V gene: TRBV9; clone size: .; CDR3 protein: CASSVPGASEQYF; CDR3 DNA: TGTGCCAGCAGCGTACCAGGGGCGAGCGAGCAGTACTTC
J gene: TRBJ1-1; D gene: .; V gene: TRBV11-2; clone size: .; CDR3 protein: CASSSALYTEAFF; CDR3 DNA: TGTGCCAGCAGCTCCGCCCTGTACACTGAAGCTTTCTTT
J gene: TRBJ1-2; D gene: .; V gene: TRBV2; clone size: .; CDR3 protein: CASPQGRGPLYGYTF; CDR3 DNA: TGTGCCAGCCCCCAGGGTCGGGGGCCCCTCTATGGCTACACCTTC
J gene: TRBJ2-7; D gene: .; V gene: TRBV19; clone size: .; CDR3 protein: CASSVDYEQYF; CDR3 DNA: TGTGCCAGTAGTGTTGACTACGAGCAGTACTTC
J gene: TRBJ1-5; D gene: .; V gene: TRBV28; clone size: .; CDR3 protein: CASSLTGYLSNQPQHF; CDR3 DNA: TGTGCCAGCAGTTTGACAGGCTATCTAAGCAATCAGCCCCAGCATTTT